This paragraph covers one T cell receptor beta chain sequence. The sample belongs to a study of control samples from healthy donors and cancer patients. Profiling relied on immunoSEQ multiplex PCR, and the TCRdb table lists in-frame clones only, not all of them. Of some 250,000 clones in the sample, about four fifths were seen once. Germline-derived CDR1 and CDR2 are ENHRY and SYGVKD. This CDR3 region has 16 residues. J was trimmed by 4 bases and V by 6 bases; bases with no gene match: 9. The material sequenced was PBMCs. The TCR was taken from a woman aged 55-70 years with lung cancer. The J gene is TRBJ2-1, the V gene TRBV10-3; 10 nucleotides agree with TRBD2. This chain's CDR3 is CAIRDQAGGRYNEQFF. Here the CDR3 DNA reads TGTGCCATCAGAGACCAAGCGGGGGGGCGGTACAATGAGCAGTTCTTC.